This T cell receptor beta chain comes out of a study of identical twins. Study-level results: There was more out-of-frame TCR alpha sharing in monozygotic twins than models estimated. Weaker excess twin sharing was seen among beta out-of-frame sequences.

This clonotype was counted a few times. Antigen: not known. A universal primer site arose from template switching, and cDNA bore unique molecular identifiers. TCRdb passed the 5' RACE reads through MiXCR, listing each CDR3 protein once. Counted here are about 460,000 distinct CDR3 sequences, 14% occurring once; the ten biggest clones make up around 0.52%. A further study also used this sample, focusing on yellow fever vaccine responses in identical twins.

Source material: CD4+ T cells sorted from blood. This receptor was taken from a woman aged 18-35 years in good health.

The CDR3 here is CASSIGRGGNTDTQYF. Written as DNA, the CDR3 is TGTGCCAGCAGTATAGGGCGGGGAGGAAACACAGATACGCAGTATTTT. The chain carries TRBV25-1 and TRBJ2-3; tentatively, D is TRBD2 (6 bases). The germline gives CDR1 MGHDK, CDR2 SYGVNS. The length of the CDR3 is 16 residues. Trimming took off 5 bases at V and 2 bases at J, with 17 bases between the two ends.